These T cell receptor beta chains were read from a single sample in a study of blood T cell repertoires in COVID-19. The repertoire was sequenced with immunoSEQ multiplex PCR; TCRdb's copy has only in-frame clones and lacks some. The sample has tens of thousands of clones, over 65% seen once. Material: peripheral blood. The receptors derive from a human donor with acute or convalescent COVID-19. The donor label of this sample is uncertain. The CDR3 runs from the conserved cysteine through the conserved F or W. Fields, in order: D gene, clone size, V gene, J gene, CDR3 DNA, CDR3 protein. A D gene is named only where the DNA matches it firmly. The size field is filled for only some rows; it gives once, few, many or a size class.

NA	NA	TRBV11-2	TRBJ2-2	TGTGCCAGCAGCTTAAAAGGGGGGGCCGCGAACACCGGGGAGCTGTTTTTT	CASSLKGGAANTGELFF
TRBD1	once	TRBV7-7	TRBJ2-5	TGTGCCAGCAGTCTCGGACAGGGTGGGGGCCAAGAGACCCAGTACTTC	CASSLGQGGGQETQYF
NA	once	TRBV4-3	TRBJ2-7	TGCGCCAGCAGCCAAGCGGGTGGTGGAGGGGCCTACGAGCAGTACTTC	CASSQAGGGGAYEQYF
NA	NA	TRBV6-1	TRBJ1-5	TGTGCCAGCAGTGAAGTTTTCGGGGGAGGGCAGCCCCAGCATTTT	CASSEVFGGGQPQHF
NA	few	TRBV5-1	TRBJ1-4	TGCGCCAGCAGCTCCGACGGAGAGATGGAACTGTTTTTT	CASSSDGEMELFF
NA	NA	TRBV29-1	TRBJ2-1	TGCAGCGTTGACTATGAGCAGTTCTTC	CSVDYEQFF
TRBD2	once	TRBV12-5	TRBJ2-5	TGTGCTAGTGGTTTAGGGACTAGCGGGCACCAAGAGACCCAGTACTTC	CASGLGTSGHQETQYF
NA	NA	TRBV12-3/TRBV12-4	TRBJ2-1	TGTGCCAGCAGTACTCAACTCTACAATGAGCAGTTCTTC	CASSTQLYNEQFF
TRBD1	few	TRBV7-2	TRBJ1-5	TGTGCCAGCAGCCCGACAGGGGGCGGGTCGGTGGCCCAGCATTTT	CASSPTGGGSVAQHF
NA	few	TRBV15	TRBJ1-2	TGTGCCACCAGCAGAGAGGCACGGGGGAACTATGGCTACACCTTC	CATSREARGNYGYTF
NA	NA	TRBV5-8	TRBJ1-2	TGTGCCAGCAGCTTGGATAGTTTCTATGGCTACACCTTC	CASSLDSFYGYTF
NA	NA	TRBV5-4	TRBJ1-2	TGTGCCAGCAGATTACGGGACACTAACTATGGCTACACCTTC	CASRLRDTNYGYTF
NA	once	TRBV18	TRBJ1-2	TGTGCCAGCTCATCAGAACAAGTCTCCTATGGCTACACCTTC	CASSSEQVSYGYTF
TRBD2	once	TRBV7-6	TRBJ2-5	TGTGCCAGCAGCCAGGGACTAGCGGGAGGGCCGGGGGAGACCCAGTACTTC	CASSQGLAGGPGETQYF
NA	NA	TRBV30	TRBJ2-2	TGTGCCTGGACCCCCGTGAGGAAAGCCGGGGAGCTGTTTTTT	CAWTPVRKAGELFF
NA	NA	TRBV5-8	TRBJ1-3	TGTGCCAGCAGCCGGGGAGCGGCTGGAAACACCATATATTTT	CASSRGAAGNTIYF
NA	few	TRBV24-1	TRBJ1-2	TGTGCCACCAGTGCCCTCGGGGATCTCAATGGCTACACCTTC	CATSALGDLNGYTF
TRBD1	once	TRBV29-1	TRBJ1-5	TGCAGCGTTGAACTACGGGACAGGGAAATCAGCAATCAGCCCCAGCATTTT	CSVELRDREISNQPQHF
NA	NA	TRBV2	TRBJ2-2	TGTGCCAGCAGACCCAGCGGTTCGAACACCGGGGAGCTGTTTTTT	CASRPSGSNTGELFF
TRBD1	NA	TRBV18	TRBJ1-2	TGTGCCAGCTCACCATCACAGGACAGGGCTGGCTACACCTTC	CASSPSQDRAGYTF
TRBD2	NA	TRBV11-2	TRBJ2-1	TGTGCCAGCAGCGCCGGGACTAGTGTATACAATGAGCAGTTCTTC	CASSAGTSVYNEQFF
NA	NA	TRBV28	TRBJ2-5	TGTGCCAGCAGGCGACAGAGCCAAGAGACCCAGTACTTC	CASRRQSQETQYF
TRBD1	NA	TRBV6-1	TRBJ1-1	TGTGCCAGCAGTGAAGTAGTAGGCAGGGGGACTGAAGCTTTCTTT	CASSEVVGRGTEAFF